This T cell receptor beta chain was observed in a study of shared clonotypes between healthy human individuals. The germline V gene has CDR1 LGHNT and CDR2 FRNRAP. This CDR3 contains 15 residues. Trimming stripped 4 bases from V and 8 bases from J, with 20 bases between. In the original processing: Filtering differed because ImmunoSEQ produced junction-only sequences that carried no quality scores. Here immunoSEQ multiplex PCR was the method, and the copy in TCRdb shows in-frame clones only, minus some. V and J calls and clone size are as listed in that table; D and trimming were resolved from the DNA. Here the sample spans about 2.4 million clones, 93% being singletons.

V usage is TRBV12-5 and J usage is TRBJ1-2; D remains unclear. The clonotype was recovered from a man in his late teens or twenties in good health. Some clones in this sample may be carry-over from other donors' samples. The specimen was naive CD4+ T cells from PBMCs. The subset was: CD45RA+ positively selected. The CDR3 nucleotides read TGTGCTAGTGGTTCTCAAGCGGGTCCCTCCAGGGGCTACACCTTC. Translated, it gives CASGSQAGPSRGYTF. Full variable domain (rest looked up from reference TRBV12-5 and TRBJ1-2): DARVTQTPRHKVTEMGQEVTMRCQPILGHNTVFWYRQTMMQGLELLAYFRNRAPLDDSGMPKDRFSAEMPDATLATLKIQPSEPRDSAVYFCASGSQAGPSRGYTFGSGTRLTVV.